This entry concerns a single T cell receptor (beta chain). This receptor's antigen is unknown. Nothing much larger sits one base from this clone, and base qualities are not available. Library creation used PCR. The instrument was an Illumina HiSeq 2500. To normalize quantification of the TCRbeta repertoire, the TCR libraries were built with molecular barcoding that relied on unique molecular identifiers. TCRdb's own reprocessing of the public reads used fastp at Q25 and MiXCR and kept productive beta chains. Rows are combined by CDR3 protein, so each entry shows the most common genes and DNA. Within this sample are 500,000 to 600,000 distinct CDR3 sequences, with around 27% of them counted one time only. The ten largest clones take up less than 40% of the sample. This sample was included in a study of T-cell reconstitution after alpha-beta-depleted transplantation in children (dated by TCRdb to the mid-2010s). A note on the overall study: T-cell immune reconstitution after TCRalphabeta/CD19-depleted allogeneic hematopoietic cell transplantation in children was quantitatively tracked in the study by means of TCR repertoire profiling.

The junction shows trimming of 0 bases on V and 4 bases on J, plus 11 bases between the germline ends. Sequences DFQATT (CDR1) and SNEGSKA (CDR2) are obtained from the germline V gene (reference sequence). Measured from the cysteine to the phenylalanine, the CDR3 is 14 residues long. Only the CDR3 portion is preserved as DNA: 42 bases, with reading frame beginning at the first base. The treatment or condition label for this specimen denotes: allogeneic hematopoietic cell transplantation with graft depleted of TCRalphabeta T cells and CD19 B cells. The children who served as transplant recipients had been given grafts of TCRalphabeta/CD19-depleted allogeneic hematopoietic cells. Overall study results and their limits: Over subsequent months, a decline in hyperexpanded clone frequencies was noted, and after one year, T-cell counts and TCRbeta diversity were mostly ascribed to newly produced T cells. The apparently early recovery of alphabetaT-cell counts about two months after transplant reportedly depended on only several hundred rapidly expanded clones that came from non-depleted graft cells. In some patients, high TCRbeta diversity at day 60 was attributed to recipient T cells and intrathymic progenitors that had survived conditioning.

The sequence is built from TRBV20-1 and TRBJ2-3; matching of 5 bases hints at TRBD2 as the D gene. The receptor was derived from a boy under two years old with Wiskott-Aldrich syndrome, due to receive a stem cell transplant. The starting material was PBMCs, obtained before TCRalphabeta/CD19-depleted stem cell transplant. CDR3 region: CSARETEAADTQYF. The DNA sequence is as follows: TGCAGTGCTAGAGAGACGGAGGCGGCAGATACGCAGTATTTT.